These T cell receptor beta chains were read from a single sample in a study of long-term antiretroviral therapy in people with HIV. TCRdb keeps only in-frame clones here, not all; method: immunoSEQ multiplex PCR. The table shows 15,000 to 20,000 clones, with 76% occurring only once. The starting material was unsorted PBMCs, obtained 0.5 years before starting antiretroviral therapy. All receptors derive from a man younger than 30 with HIV. CDR3s include the opening cysteine and the closing phenylalanine or tryptophan. The D gene is left open where the match is weak. Rows give clone size only sometimes, using once, few, many, or a class for an expanded clone.

V gene: TRBV2
clone size: NA
D gene: NA
J gene: TRBJ1-2
CDR3 protein: CASSPTPYYGYTF
CDR3 DNA: TGTGCCAGCAGTCCTACTCCTTACTATGGCTACACCTTC

V gene: TRBV9
clone size: NA
D gene: NA
J gene: TRBJ1-1
CDR3 protein: CASSGGPTEAFF
CDR3 DNA: TGTGCCAGCAGCGGGGGGCCCACTGAAGCTTTCTTT

V gene: TRBV10-3
clone size: NA
D gene: NA
J gene: TRBJ1-2
CDR3 protein: CAISQSILYGYTF
CDR3 DNA: TGTGCCATCAGTCAATCCATACTCTATGGCTACACCTTC

V gene: TRBV12-5
clone size: NA
D gene: NA
J gene: TRBJ2-2
CDR3 protein: CASGLKGLVTGELFF
CDR3 DNA: TGTGCTAGTGGTTTGAAGGGGCTAGTAACCGGGGAGCTGTTTTTT

V gene: TRBV21-1
clone size: NA
D gene: NA
J gene: TRBJ1-1
CDR3 protein: CASSKGGAAGDCTEAFF
CDR3 DNA: TGTGCCAGCAGCAAAGGGGGGGCTGCAGGTGACTGCACTGAAGCTTTCTTT

V gene: TRBV7-2
clone size: NA
D gene: TRBD2
J gene: TRBJ2-7
CDR3 protein: CASSFRGRGNDEQYF
CDR3 DNA: TGTGCCAGCAGCTTCCGCGGGAGGGGGAACGACGAGCAGTACTTC

V gene: TRBV14
clone size: NA
D gene: NA
J gene: TRBJ2-2
CDR3 protein: CASSQTGLHTGELFF
CDR3 DNA: TGTGCCAGCAGCCAAACAGGGCTTCACACCGGGGAGCTGTTTTTT

V gene: TRBV11-1
clone size: NA
D gene: NA
J gene: TRBJ2-1
CDR3 protein: CASSLGLLIDNEQFF
CDR3 DNA: TGTGCCAGCAGCCTAGGACTCCTAATCGATAATGAGCAGTTCTTC

V gene: TRBV6-6
clone size: NA
D gene: TRBD2
J gene: TRBJ2-3
CDR3 protein: CASEAGITDTQYF
CDR3 DNA: TGTGCCAGCGAAGCGGGAATCACAGATACGCAGTATTTT

V gene: TRBV7-8
clone size: NA
D gene: NA
J gene: TRBJ2-7
CDR3 protein: CASTSRGETYEQYF
CDR3 DNA: TGTGCCAGCACCAGTAGAGGGGAGACTTACGAGCAGTACTTC

V gene: TRBV9
clone size: NA
D gene: NA
J gene: TRBJ2-6
CDR3 protein: CASSVHRDSGANVLTF
CDR3 DNA: TGTGCCAGCAGCGTCCACAGGGACTCTGGGGCCAACGTCCTGACTTTC

V gene: TRBV21-1
clone size: few
D gene: NA
J gene: TRBJ1-2
CDR3 protein: CASRRTGGPYGYTF
CDR3 DNA: TGTGCCAGCAGAAGGACAGGGGGCCCATATGGCTACACCTTC

V gene: TRBV5-4
clone size: NA
D gene: NA
J gene: TRBJ1-1
CDR3 protein: CASSVGVWTEAFF
CDR3 DNA: TGTGCCAGCAGCGTAGGGGTTTGGACTGAAGCTTTCTTT

V gene: TRBV7-6
clone size: NA
D gene: TRBD1
J gene: TRBJ2-7
CDR3 protein: CASSLTPTGGNYYEQYF
CDR3 DNA: TGTGCCAGCAGCTTAACCCCGACAGGGGGGAACTACTACGAGCAGTACTTC

V gene: TRBV19
clone size: NA
D gene: NA
J gene: TRBJ1-2
CDR3 protein: CASSGYGYTF
CDR3 DNA: TGTGCCAGTAGTGGCTATGGCTACACCTTC

V gene: TRBV7-3
clone size: few
D gene: TRBD1
J gene: TRBJ2-1
CDR3 protein: CASSRDRFSYNEQFF
CDR3 DNA: TGTGCCAGCAGCAGGGACAGGTTCTCCTACAATGAGCAGTTCTTC

V gene: TRBV4-1
clone size: NA
D gene: NA
J gene: TRBJ2-7
CDR3 protein: CASSPSSLGGSYEQYF
CDR3 DNA: TGCGCCAGCAGCCCCTCCTCTTTAGGGGGCTCCTACGAGCAGTACTTC

V gene: TRBV18
clone size: NA
D gene: NA
J gene: TRBJ2-3
CDR3 protein: CASSPTGAGNYQYF
CDR3 DNA: TGTGCCAGCTCACCAACGGGGGCGGGAAACTACCAGTATTTT

V gene: TRBV15
clone size: NA
D gene: NA
J gene: TRBJ1-1
CDR3 protein: CATSKNQGSPGIVEAFF
CDR3 DNA: TGTGCCACCAGCAAAAATCAGGGCAGTCCTGGGATCGTTGAAGCTTTCTTT

V gene: TRBV5-1
clone size: NA
D gene: TRBD1
J gene: TRBJ1-1
CDR3 protein: CASSLSQGANTEAFF
CDR3 DNA: TGCGCCAGCAGCTTGTCCCAGGGGGCGAACACTGAAGCTTTCTTT

V gene: TRBV15
clone size: NA
D gene: NA
J gene: TRBJ1-1
CDR3 protein: CATSAGDYRNTEAFF
CDR3 DNA: TGTGCCACCAGCGCGGGGGATTACAGGAACACTGAAGCTTTCTTT

V gene: TRBV7-9
clone size: NA
D gene: NA
J gene: TRBJ1-6
CDR3 protein: CASSSPLGSNSPLHF
CDR3 DNA: TGTGCCAGCAGCTCCCCGTTAGGGTCTAATTCACCCCTCCACTTT

V gene: TRBV4-1
clone size: NA
D gene: NA
J gene: TRBJ2-7
CDR3 protein: CASSPHSAATYEQYF
CDR3 DNA: TGCGCCAGCAGCCCTCACTCGGCAGCAACCTACGAGCAGTACTTC

V gene: TRBV27
clone size: NA
D gene: TRBD2
J gene: TRBJ2-7
CDR3 protein: CASSTLGGRFNEQYF
CDR3 DNA: TGTGCCAGCAGTACCCTGGGGGGGAGGTTCAACGAGCAGTACTTC

V gene: TRBV11-2
clone size: NA
D gene: NA
J gene: TRBJ1-5
CDR3 protein: CASSLGYSNQPQHF
CDR3 DNA: TGTGCCAGCAGCTTAGGGTATAGCAATCAGCCCCAGCATTTT

V gene: TRBV5-1
clone size: NA
D gene: NA
J gene: TRBJ1-4
CDR3 protein: CASSQIGGRSEKLFF
CDR3 DNA: TGCGCCAGCTCACAAATTGGAGGGAGGTCTGAAAAACTGTTTTTT

V gene: TRBV5-1
clone size: NA
D gene: TRBD2
J gene: TRBJ2-7
CDR3 protein: CTSSLSGSYEQYF
CDR3 DNA: TGCACCAGCAGCTTGAGCGGGAGCTACGAGCAGTACTTC

V gene: TRBV7-8
clone size: NA
D gene: NA
J gene: TRBJ2-7
CDR3 protein: CASSSGGVGGEQYF
CDR3 DNA: TGTGCCAGCAGCTCAGGGGGGGTAGGGGGCGAGCAGTACTTC

V gene: TRBV6-5
clone size: NA
D gene: NA
J gene: TRBJ1-1
CDR3 protein: CASRTTRWAETEAFF
CDR3 DNA: TGTGCCAGCAGAACGACGAGGTGGGCTGAGACTGAAGCTTTCTTT

V gene: TRBV6-5
clone size: NA
D gene: NA
J gene: TRBJ2-7
CDR3 protein: CASSYSGSDEQYF
CDR3 DNA: TGTGCCAGCAGTTACTCTGGGTCGGACGAGCAGTACTTC

V gene: TRBV9
clone size: NA
D gene: NA
J gene: TRBJ2-3
CDR3 protein: CASSPDQLTDTQYF
CDR3 DNA: TGTGCCAGCAGCCCAGACCAGCTCACAGATACGCAGTATTTT

V gene: TRBV5-1
clone size: NA
D gene: TRBD2
J gene: TRBJ2-1
CDR3 protein: CASSLARAGGLNEQFF
CDR3 DNA: TGCGCCAGCAGCTTGGCGCGAGCGGGGGGGCTTAATGAGCAGTTCTTC

V gene: TRBV5-4
clone size: NA
D gene: TRBD1
J gene: TRBJ2-7
CDR3 protein: CASSLEGDRGPYEQYF
CDR3 DNA: TGTGCCAGCAGCTTGGAGGGGGACAGGGGCCCCTACGAGCAGTACTTC

V gene: TRBV10-2
clone size: NA
D gene: NA
J gene: TRBJ2-7
CDR3 protein: CASSSGYEQYF
CDR3 DNA: TGCGCCAGCAGTTCCGGCTACGAGCAGTACTTC

V gene: TRBV5-4
clone size: NA
D gene: NA
J gene: TRBJ1-1
CDR3 protein: CASNLRGGTQGTEAFF
CDR3 DNA: TGTGCCAGCAACCTTCGGGGGGGGACGCAGGGCACTGAAGCTTTCTTT

V gene: TRBV28
clone size: NA
D gene: NA
J gene: TRBJ1-1
CDR3 protein: CASSLKLNTEAFF
CDR3 DNA: TGTGCCAGCAGTTTAAAGCTGAACACTGAAGCTTTCTTT

V gene: TRBV4-1
clone size: NA
D gene: NA
J gene: TRBJ1-5
CDR3 protein: CASSRLGGDNQPQHF
CDR3 DNA: TGCGCCAGCAGCCGGCTCGGGGGGGATAATCAGCCCCAGCATTTT

V gene: TRBV10-1
clone size: few
D gene: NA
J gene: TRBJ1-1
CDR3 protein: CASSGGANTEAFF
CDR3 DNA: TGCGCCAGCAGTGGGGGGGCGAACACTGAAGCTTTCTTT

V gene: TRBV4-1
clone size: once
D gene: TRBD1
J gene: TRBJ2-7
CDR3 protein: CASSQVVGAGTGGRYEQYF
CDR3 DNA: TGCGCCAGCAGCCAAGTTGTTGGGGCTGGGACAGGGGGCAGGTACGAGCAGTACTTC

V gene: TRBV9
clone size: NA
D gene: NA
J gene: TRBJ1-1
CDR3 protein: CASSDPFGSGSRNTEAFF
CDR3 DNA: TGTGCCAGCAGCGACCCCTTCGGGTCTGGGAGCAGGAACACTGAAGCTTTCTTT

V gene: TRBV4-2
clone size: medium-sized
D gene: NA
J gene: TRBJ1-5
CDR3 protein: CASSQVGDSNQPQHF
CDR3 DNA: TGTGCCAGCAGCCAAGTCGGGGACAGCAATCAGCCCCAGCATTTT

V gene: TRBV5-5
clone size: NA
D gene: NA
J gene: TRBJ1-5
CDR3 protein: CASTSGGGYNQPQHF
CDR3 DNA: TGTGCCAGCACCTCTGGGGGGGGATACAATCAGCCCCAGCATTTT

V gene: TRBV5-1
clone size: NA
D gene: NA
J gene: TRBJ1-3
CDR3 protein: CASSPGRGVGSGNTIYF
CDR3 DNA: TGCGCCAGCAGCCCCGGCCGGGGGGTAGGCTCTGGAAACACCATATATTTT